Presented here are 18 T cell receptor beta chains from one specimen sequenced in a study of T cell changes during pregnancy in multiple sclerosis. The method was immunoSEQ multiplex PCR; TCRdb's version includes in-frame clones alone and lacks a portion of them. The sample lists 55,000 to 85,000 clones, just over 90% occurring once. The material sequenced was peripheral blood, taken after pregnancy. All receptors come from a female donor with multiple sclerosis, enrolled in a pregnancy study.

The V gene is TRBV7-8, the J gene TRBJ1-2; 8 nucleotides line up with TRBD1. The trim removed 4 bases at V and 8 bases at J, leaving 6 bases unmatched. The CDR3 contains 13 residues. CDR1 is SGHVS, CDR2 FQNEAQ, per germline. In nucleotides, the CDR3 is TGTGCCAGCAGCTCAATGACAGGGGTAGGCTACACCTTC. Translated: CASSSMTGVGYTF.

The genes are TRBV30 and TRBJ1-5, with D tentatively TRBD1 (6 bases). V was cut by 0 bases and J by 1 base, with 10 bases left in between. The CDR3 contains 15 residues. CDR1 and CDR2 from the germline V gene are GTSNPN and SVGIG (reference sequence). CDR3 sequence (DNA): TGTGCCTGGAGTGTACAGGGTACCAGCAATCAGCCCCAGCATTTT. As protein: CAWSVQGTSNQPQHF.

CDR3 in amino acids: CASSIQGADSGNTIYF. CDR3 sequence (DNA): TGTGCCAGTAGTATTCAGGGGGCGGACTCTGGAAACACCATATATTTT. The genes are TRBV19 and TRBJ1-3; 8 positions agree with TRBD1. The junction had 4 bases not matched to a gene; V was cut back by 3 bases and J by 0 bases. Germline assignment: CDR1 LNHDA and CDR2 SQIVND (reference sequence). The CDR3 is made up of 16 amino acids.

The V and J genes are TRBV18 and TRBJ2-1; 13 nucleotides line up with TRBD2. This CDR3 is built from 15 residues. Germline CDR1 and CDR2: KGHSH and LQKENI. Germline trimming cut 5 bases from V and 8 bases from J; bases unmatched to any gene: 6. CDR3 bases: TGTGCCAGCTCAGAGGGACTAGCGGGAACCGATGAGCAGTTCTTC. Its protein is CASSEGLAGTDEQFF.

The chain employs TRBV5-8 and TRBJ2-3; 10 nucleotides line up with TRBD2. Germline lookup yields CDR1 SGHTS and CDR2 YDEGEE. The CDR3 length is 15 residues. V shed 4 bases, J shed 3 bases, and the junction held 5 bases outside the gene matches. The CDR3 here is CASSQPGLATDTQYF. Written as DNA, the CDR3 is TGTGCCAGCAGCCAACCGGGACTAGCGACAGATACGCAGTATTTT.

The CDR3 nucleotides are TGTGCCAGCAGCCAAATTAGCGGGAGCTCCTACAATGAGCAGTTCTTC. It yields the protein CASSQISGSSYNEQFF. The chain is built from TRBV4-2 and TRBJ2-1; 9 bases are shared with TRBD2. This CDR3 comprises 16 residues. Germline V gene sequence: CDR1 LGHNA, CDR2 YNFKEQ. The V gene end was trimmed by 2 bases and the J gene end by 0 bases; junction bases not matched to a gene: 2.

On this clone: One junction end disagrees with the germline gene, perhaps due to a read error. The chain joins TRBV6-5 to TRBJ2-2; TRBD1 matches at 9 bases. CDR1 and CDR2 from the germline V gene are MNHEY and SVGAGI. The CDR3 totals 16 residues. CDR3 residues: CASSYSGDRVTGELFF. The CDR3 region has the DNA TGTGCCAGCAGTTACTCGGGGGACAGGGTCACCGGGGAACTGTTTTTT.

The chain uses TRBV5-4 and TRBJ2-5, with 9 bases lining up with TRBD2. The CDR3 contains 16 residues. Trimming took 0 bases from V and 4 from J; bases not matched to a gene: 7. CDR1 and CDR2 from the germline V gene are SGHNT and YYREEE (reference sequence). The CDR3 here is CASSLDIAGVGETQYF. The DNA for the CDR3 is TGTGCCAGCAGCTTGGATATAGCGGGAGTGGGAGAGACCCAGTACTTC.

This rearrangement joins TRBV18 to TRBJ2-3, with 8 positions matching TRBD2. Germline V gives CDR1 KGHSH, CDR2 LQKENI. This CDR3 is 14 amino acids long. Trimming removed 5 bases from V and 4 bases from J; junction bases left unmatched: 5. Written as DNA, the CDR3 is TGTGCCAGCTCAAGTCAGCGGGAGCCAGATACGCAGTATTTT. Translated, it gives CASSSQREPDTQYF.

V and J are TRBV5-1 and TRBJ1-2; 9 nucleotides match TRBD1. V was pared by 3 bases and J by 4 bases, with 4 bases of the junction left unmatched. CDR1 is SGHRS and CDR2 is YFSETQ in the germline V gene. This CDR3 is 14 amino acids long. CDR3 in amino acids: CASSSDRGAYGYTF. The DNA for the CDR3 is TGCGCCAGCAGCTCGGACAGGGGAGCCTATGGCTACACCTTC.

This clone came up a few times. J is TRBJ2-5 and V is TRBV2, with a weak D call TRBD2 (6 bases). This CDR3 is built from 15 residues. Trimming pared 5 bases from V and 1 base from J, leaving 14 bases between. Per the germline V gene, CDR1 is SNHLY and CDR2 is FYNNEI. CDR3 sequence reads: CASSSTGLLQETQYF. CDR3 in DNA: TGTGCCAGCAGTTCCACGGGACTCCTCCAAGAGACCCAGTACTTC.

This rearrangement joins TRBV5-4 to TRBJ2-6; D call uncertain. V was cut by 6 bases and J by 0 bases, with 7 bases left in between. The CDR3 has 14 amino acids. CDR1 and CDR2 (germline): SGHNT, YYREEE (reference sequence). This chain's CDR3 is CASNPSSGANVLTF. DNA of the CDR3: TGTGCCAGCAACCCCAGCTCTGGGGCCAACGTCCTGACTTTC.

The genes are TRBV10-3 and TRBJ2-3, with 8 positions matching TRBD2. Trimming cost V 8 bases and J 0 bases; bases outside gene matches: 10. The V gene's germline CDR1 is ENHRY and CDR2 SYGVKD. The CDR3 is 16 amino acids. DNA for the CDR3: TGTGCCATCGGCACCCTAGCGGGTACTAGCACAGATACGCAGTATTTT. This encodes CAIGTLAGTSTDTQYF.

This chain links TRBV6-6 with TRBJ2-7, with D perhaps matching TRBD1 (5 bases). Germline CDR1 is MNHNY and CDR2 is SVGAGI (reference sequence). CDR3 length equals 15 residues. Trimming stripped 2 bases from V and 4 bases from J, with 15 bases between. The CDR3 coding sequence is TGTGCCAGCAGTTACGTCTCTAGGGGTTTGTACGAGCAGTACTTC. It translates to CASSYVSRGLYEQYF.

The rearrangement uses TRBV28 and TRBJ2-2; D unclear. From germline, CDR1 is MDHEN and CDR2 SYDVKM. Trimming pared 7 bases from V and 6 bases from J, leaving 12 bases between. The CDR3 runs 13 residues. Here the CDR3 reads CASTPDTPGELFF. CDR3 nucleotide sequence: TGTGCCAGCACCCCTGACACTCCCGGGGAGCTGTTTTTT.

The chain joins TRBV7-3 to TRBJ2-3; 8 nucleotides agree with TRBD1. Germline CDR1 SGHTA, CDR2 FQGTGA. CDR3 length equals 15 residues. J lost 4 bases, V lost 4 bases, and 7 bases had no gene match. CDR3 sequence: CASSSQDRDPDTQYF. In DNA, the CDR3 is TGTGCCAGCAGCTCCCAGGACAGGGATCCAGATACGCAGTATTTT.

V is TRBV13 and J is TRBJ1-2; a weak D match, TRBD1 (5 bases). Germline CDR1 reads PRHDT; CDR2 reads FYEKMQ (reference sequence). V lost 0 bases and J 4 bases, leaving 6 bases between the germline ends. The CDR3 loop spans 13 amino acids. The CDR3 protein is CASSLGQGYGYTF. As DNA, the CDR3 is TGTGCCAGCAGCTTAGGCCAGGGCTATGGCTACACCTTC.

The rearrangement uses TRBV7-3 and TRBJ2-6; D possibly corresponds to TRBD2 (5 bases). In germline, CDR1 is SGHTA, CDR2 FQGTGA. With 5 bases removed from V and 0 bases from J, the gap between germline ends came to 8 bases. The CDR3 contains 15 residues. CDR3 amino acids: CASSPGVSGANVLTF. CDR3 in DNA: TGTGCCAGCAGCCCCGGGGTCTCTGGGGCCAACGTCCTGACTTTC.